This T cell receptor (beta chain) was documented in a study of blood T cell repertoires in COVID-19. Overall study: COVID-19 samples, acute and convalescent, were from the United States, Italy and Spain.

Original analysis: Reference gene primer amplification yielded estimated nucleated cell counts. Profiled with immunoSEQ multiplex PCR; TCRdb holds only in-frame clones, not every one. That table supplies the V and J calls and clone size; D and trimming were determined from the DNA. The sample has some 130,000 clones; 84% are singletons. With V trimmed by 0 bases and J by 6 bases, 6 bases remained unmatched. CDR3 length: 16 amino acids. Looked up from germline, CDR1 is SGHRS and CDR2 is YFSETQ. The chain couples TRBV5-1 to TRBJ2-2, with 9 bases that match TRBD1. The sequencing input was peripheral blood. This TCR was sampled from a woman aged 25-40 years who had recovered from COVID-19. CDR3 nucleotides: TGCGCCAGCAGCTTGGGCTGGACAGGGGAACCCGGGGAGCTGTTTTTT. Encoded protein: CASSLGWTGEPGELFF.